This entry describes one TCR beta chain. Original processing methods: Amplifying reference gene primers gave estimates of nucleated cell counts. Using immunoSEQ multiplex PCR, the repertoire was profiled, and TCRdb retains in-frame clones only, with some absent. V and J calls and clone size are copied from that table; D and trimming were computed from the DNA. This sample has tens of thousands of clones; about 86% occur once, and the top ten carry roughly 6.9%. These data are taken from a study of blood T cell repertoires in COVID-19. Across the whole study: The samples span acute and convalescent COVID-19 from the United States, Italy and Spain. Nucleic acid was either cDNA or gDNA, and it came from T cells, B-cell-depleted T cells, or PBMCs.

Germline CDR1 and CDR2: SGHTA and FQGTGA. The germline V and J ends were trimmed by 5 bases and 0 bases, with 7 bases remaining between them. The CDR3 has 13 residues. The sequenced sample consisted of peripheral blood. This receptor was identified in a man aged 50 to 59 with active COVID-19. V gene TRBV7-3 combines with J gene TRBJ1-1; the D is unclear. The chain's CDR3 is CASSRNMNTEAFF. Written as DNA, the CDR3 is TGTGCCAGCAGCCGCAACATGAACACTGAAGCTTTCTTT.